This T cell receptor (beta chain) was profiled in a study of T-cell reconstitution after alpha-beta-depleted transplantation in children. Findings and limits, study-wide: Surviving recipient T cells and thymic progenitors underlay high day-60 TCRbeta diversity in some patients. T-cell counts and diversity at one year following transplant were attributed mainly to newly produced T cells. By about two months after transplant, alpha-beta T cells reportedly arose from several hundred graft clones that had expanded.

The sample holds many counts of this clonotype. Its target is unknown. The germline CDR1 and CDR2 sequences are MNHEY and SMNVEV (reference sequence). The CDR3 covers 16 residues. Trimming took off 7 bases at V and 3 bases at J, with 16 bases between the two ends. The authors prepared the TCRbeta library with unique molecular identifiers. TCRdb fed the PCR reads into MiXCR, producing one record per CDR3 protein. The repertoire holds 450,000 to 600,000 distinct CDR3 sequences, under 12% seen once, with 2% in the top ten. Specimen: PBMCs, collected before TCRalphabeta/CD19-depleted stem cell transplant. The source is a child between 2 and 9 years old with inherited bone marrow failure, due to receive a stem cell transplant. The chain couples TRBV27 to TRBJ1-6; D perhaps matches TRBD1 (6 bases). The CDR3 nucleotides read TGTGCCAGCACCCCACAGGGACGGGTCTATAATTCACCCCTCCACTTT. It codes for CASTPQGRVYNSPLHF.